This T cell receptor beta chain came from a study of blood T cell repertoires in COVID-19. In the study overall: From T cells, B-cell-depleted T cells, or PBMCs came the material, which was cDNA or gDNA.

Seattle patients were enrolled while actively infected and followed longitudinally. From germline, CDR1 is MDHEN and CDR2 SYDVKM. Germline trimming cut 2 bases from V and 13 bases from J; bases unmatched to any gene: 7. This CDR3 comprises 13 residues. In the authors' workflow: Estimation of nucleated cell counts relied on the amplification of reference gene primers. Here immunoSEQ multiplex PCR was the method, and the copy in TCRdb shows in-frame clones only, minus some. V and J calls plus clone size are reproduced from that table; the DNA served to infer D and trimming. The repertoire holds around 180,000 clones, with about 85% as singletons.

The clonotype comes from a person between 70 and 80 years old with COVID-19, enrolled during active disease. The V and J genes are TRBV28 and TRBJ2-1, with 8 bases that match TRBD1. Sequencing input: peripheral blood. DNA for the CDR3: TGTGCCAGCAGTTTACTCCGTGACAGGGGCCAGTTCTTC. Encoded protein: CASSLLRDRGQFF.